The T cell receptor beta chain described here comes from a study of Graves' ophthalmopathy and Graves' hyperthyroidism. Overall study findings and caveats: Blood also contained most of the expanded thyroid clonotypes above 0.001 frequency.

RNA served as the template for amplifying TCR beta CDR3 regions. First-round RT-PCR relied on HTBI primers, and a second-round multiplex PCR came next. TCRdb redid the calling of the multiplex PCR reads with MiXCR, one entry per CDR3 protein. Among 450,000 or so distinct CDR3 sequences, roughly 14% were seen once, and the ten largest hold approximately 9.8%. In the case of this clonotype: The antigen remains unidentified.

Trimming at V came to 0 bases and at J to 5 bases, leaving 7 bases not matched to a gene. CDR1 is SGHDT, CDR2 YYEEEE, per germline. This CDR3 contains 15 residues. Moderate-to-severe activity, CAS at least 3, NOSPECS at least 4 and duration under 3 months characterized donors with ophthalmopathy. Patients were left out if they had other autoimmune diseases, uncontrolled infections, pregnancy or lactation. Diagnostic conclusions were grounded in clinical symptoms, serum thyroxine, TRAb, thyroid ultrasound and orbital computed tomography. This rearrangement joins TRBV5-6 to TRBJ2-5; 7 positions agree with TRBD1. The clonotype was recovered from a woman aged 30 to 39 with Graves' ophthalmopathy. The sample comprised blood. As DNA, the CDR3 is TGTGCCAGCAGCTTGGTAGGGGGCAGGTTCGAGACCCAGTACTTC. The encoded protein is CASSLVGGRFETQYF.